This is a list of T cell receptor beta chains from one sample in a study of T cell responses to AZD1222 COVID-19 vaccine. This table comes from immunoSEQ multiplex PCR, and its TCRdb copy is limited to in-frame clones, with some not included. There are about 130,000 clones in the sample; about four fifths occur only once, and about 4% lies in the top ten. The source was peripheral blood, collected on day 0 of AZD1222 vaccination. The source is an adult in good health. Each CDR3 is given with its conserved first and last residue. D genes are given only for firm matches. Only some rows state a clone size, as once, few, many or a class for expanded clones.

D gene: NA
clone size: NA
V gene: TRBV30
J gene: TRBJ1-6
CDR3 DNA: TGTGCCTGGAGTGGGGAGACAGTTTATTCACCCCTCCACTTT
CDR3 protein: CAWSGETVYSPLHF

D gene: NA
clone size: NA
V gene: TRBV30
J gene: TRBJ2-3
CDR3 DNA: TGTGCCTGGAGTGTAATGGGGGCAGGGAGAAATACGCAGTATTTT
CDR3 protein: CAWSVMGAGRNTQYF

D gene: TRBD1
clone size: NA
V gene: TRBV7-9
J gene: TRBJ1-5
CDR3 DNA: TGTGCCAGCATTAAGGCTCATGGACAGGGGAGCAATCAGCCCCAGCATTTT
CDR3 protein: CASIKAHGQGSNQPQHF

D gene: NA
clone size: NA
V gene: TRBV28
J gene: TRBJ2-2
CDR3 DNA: TGTGCCAGCAGCACGGAGTGGGACTCAAACACCGGGGAGCTGTTTTTT
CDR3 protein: CASSTEWDSNTGELFF

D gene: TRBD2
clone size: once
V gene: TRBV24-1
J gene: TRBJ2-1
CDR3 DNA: TGTGCCACCAGTGATCCAGCGGGGGGCTTCGGGAATGAGCAGTTCTTC
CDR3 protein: CATSDPAGGFGNEQFF

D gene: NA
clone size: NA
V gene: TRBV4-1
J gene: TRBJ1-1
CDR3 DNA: TGCGCCAGCAAGAAGAGGGGGACGCAGGGGAACACTGAAGCTTTCTTT
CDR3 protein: CASKKRGTQGNTEAFF

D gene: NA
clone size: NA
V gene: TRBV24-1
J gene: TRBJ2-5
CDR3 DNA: TGTGCCACCAGTGGTTCGTCGAAGACCCAGTACTTC
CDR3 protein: CATSGSSKTQYF

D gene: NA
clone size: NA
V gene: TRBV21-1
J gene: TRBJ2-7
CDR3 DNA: TGTGCCAGCAGCTCGCCCTCACAGGTGGTACAGGCCGTTTCCTACGAGCAGTACTTC
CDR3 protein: CASSSPSQVVQAVSYEQYF

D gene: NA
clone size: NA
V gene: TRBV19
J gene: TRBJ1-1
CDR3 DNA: TGTGCCAGTAGCCCGGACACGAACACTGAAGCTTTCTTT
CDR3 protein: CASSPDTNTEAFF

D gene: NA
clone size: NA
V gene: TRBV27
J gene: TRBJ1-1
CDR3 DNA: TGTGCCAGCAGTCCTCCCCAGGGACCCATCACTGAAGCTTTCTTT
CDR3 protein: CASSPPQGPITEAFF

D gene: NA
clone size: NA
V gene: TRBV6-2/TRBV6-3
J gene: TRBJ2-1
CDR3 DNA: TGTGCCAGCAGTTACGTTCCGGGGAGCAATGAGCAGTTCTTC
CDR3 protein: CASSYVPGSNEQFF

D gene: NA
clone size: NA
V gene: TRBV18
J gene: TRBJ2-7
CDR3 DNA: TGTGCCAGCTCACCACCCACAGGGTGGTACGAGCAGTACTTC
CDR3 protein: CASSPPTGWYEQYF

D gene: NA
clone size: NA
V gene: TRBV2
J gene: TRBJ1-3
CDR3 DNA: TGTGCCAGCGGACCTCGGACGTCCTACGAGAACTCTGGAAACACCATATATTTT
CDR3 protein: CASGPRTSYENSGNTIYF

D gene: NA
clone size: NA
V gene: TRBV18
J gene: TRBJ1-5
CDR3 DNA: TGTGCCAGCTCACCACCGGGGGGCCAGGCCCAGCCCCAGCATTTT
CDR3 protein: CASSPPGGQAQPQHF

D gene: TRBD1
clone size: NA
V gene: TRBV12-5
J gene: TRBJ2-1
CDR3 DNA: TGTGCTAGTGGTTTGATGCAGGGGGCTAATGAGCAGTTCTTC
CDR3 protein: CASGLMQGANEQFF

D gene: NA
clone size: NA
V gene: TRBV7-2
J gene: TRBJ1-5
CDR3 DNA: TGTGCCAGCAGCTTATACACAGGTCAGCCCCAGCATTTT
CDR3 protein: CASSLYTGQPQHF

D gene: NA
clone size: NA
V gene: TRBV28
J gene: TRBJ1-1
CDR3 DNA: TGTGCCAGCAGTTTACCCTACTCAGGGAGGCCTGAAGCTTTCTTT
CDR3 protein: CASSLPYSGRPEAFF

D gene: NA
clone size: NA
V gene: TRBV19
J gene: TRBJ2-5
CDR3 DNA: TGTGCCAGTAGTATAGACAGGGGAGAGACCCAGTACTTC
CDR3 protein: CASSIDRGETQYF

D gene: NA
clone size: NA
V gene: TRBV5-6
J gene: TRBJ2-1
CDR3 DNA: TGTGCCAGCAGCTTGGCTAACGGGGGACAGATTTACAATGAGCAGTTCTTC
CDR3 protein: CASSLANGGQIYNEQFF

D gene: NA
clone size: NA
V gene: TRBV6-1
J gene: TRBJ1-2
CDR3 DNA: TGTGCCAGCAGTGAAGCGCACCGCTACACCTTC
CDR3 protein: CASSEAHRYTF

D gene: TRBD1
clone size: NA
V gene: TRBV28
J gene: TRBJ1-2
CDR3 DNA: TGTGCCAGCAGTCGGGACAGGGCCTATGGCTACACCTTC
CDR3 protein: CASSRDRAYGYTF

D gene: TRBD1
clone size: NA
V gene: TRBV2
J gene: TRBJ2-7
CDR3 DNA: TGTGCCAGCAGTGAAGCACACAGGGGCGAGCAGTACTTC
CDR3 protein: CASSEAHRGEQYF

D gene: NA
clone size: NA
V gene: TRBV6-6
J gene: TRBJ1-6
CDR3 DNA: TGTGCCAGCAGTGTCACCGGGACGCTCTATTCACCCCTCCACTTT
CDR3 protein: CASSVTGTLYSPLHF

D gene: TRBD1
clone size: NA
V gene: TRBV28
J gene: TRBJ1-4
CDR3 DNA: TGTGCCAGCCGGGCGTGGACAGGGGATGAAAAACTGTTTTTT
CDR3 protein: CASRAWTGDEKLFF

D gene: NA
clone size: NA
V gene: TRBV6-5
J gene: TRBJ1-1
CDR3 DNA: TGTGCCAGCAGTTACGGGGGTGACACTGAAGCTTTCTTT
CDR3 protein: CASSYGGDTEAFF

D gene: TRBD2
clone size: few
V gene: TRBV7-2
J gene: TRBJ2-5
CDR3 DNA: TGTGCCAGCAGCCAAGTAGCCTGGCGGGGGGCAGGGGAGACCCAGTACTTC
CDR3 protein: CASSQVAWRGAGETQYF

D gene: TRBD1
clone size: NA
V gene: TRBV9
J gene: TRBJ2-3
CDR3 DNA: TGTGCCAGCAGCTTCACAGGGGGCTCATCGGCAGATACGCAGTATTTT
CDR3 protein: CASSFTGGSSADTQYF

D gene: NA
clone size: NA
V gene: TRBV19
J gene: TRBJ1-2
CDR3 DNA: TGTGCCAGTAATTCCGGCAACTCTAACTATGGCTACACCTTC
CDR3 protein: CASNSGNSNYGYTF

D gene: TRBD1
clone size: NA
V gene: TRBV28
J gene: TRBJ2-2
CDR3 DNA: TGTGCCAGCAGACGTGAGGCAGGGGGCAGGACCGGGGAGCTGTTTTTT
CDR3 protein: CASRREAGGRTGELFF

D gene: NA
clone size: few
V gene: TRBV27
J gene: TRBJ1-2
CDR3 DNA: TGTGCCAGCAGTACCTCCATCCCCAGCGAGTATGGCTACACCTTC
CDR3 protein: CASSTSIPSEYGYTF

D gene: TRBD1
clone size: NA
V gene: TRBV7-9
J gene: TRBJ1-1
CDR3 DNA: TGTGCCAGCAGCTTTCCCCGGACAGGGGTTAACACTGAAGCTTTCTTT
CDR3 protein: CASSFPRTGVNTEAFF

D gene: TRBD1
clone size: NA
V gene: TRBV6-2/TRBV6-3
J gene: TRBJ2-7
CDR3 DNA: TGTGCCAGCAGTTACCAGCCACAGGGGGACGAGCAGTACTTC
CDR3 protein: CASSYQPQGDEQYF